This T cell receptor (beta chain) appears in the sequencing data of a study of high-grade serous ovarian cancer treatment subgroups. General observations from the study: Higher neoantigen levels went with greater TCR clonal relatedness. Different patients shared almost no repertoire; same-patient tumors shared 0.11 to 0.79.

The repertoire was sequenced with immunoSEQ multiplex PCR; TCRdb's copy has only in-frame clones and lacks some. The sample lists 9,500 to 15,000 clones, 88% occurring once. Tumor samples were obtained before definitive surgery or chemotherapy. About this clone itself: The antigen is undetermined.

CDR3 length equals 15 residues. Trimming stripped 4 bases from V and 4 bases from J, with 16 bases between. Looked up from germline, CDR1 is SEHNR and CDR2 is FQNEAQ (reference sequence). The source of this sequence is a human donor with high-grade serous ovarian cancer. Specimen: tumor tissue. V gene TRBV7-9 combines with J gene TRBJ1-2; no definite D call. CDR3 nucleotide sequence: TGTGCCAGCAGCTCCAGGACTGTAACTAGCTATGGCTACACCTTC. Residues: CASSSRTVTSYGYTF.